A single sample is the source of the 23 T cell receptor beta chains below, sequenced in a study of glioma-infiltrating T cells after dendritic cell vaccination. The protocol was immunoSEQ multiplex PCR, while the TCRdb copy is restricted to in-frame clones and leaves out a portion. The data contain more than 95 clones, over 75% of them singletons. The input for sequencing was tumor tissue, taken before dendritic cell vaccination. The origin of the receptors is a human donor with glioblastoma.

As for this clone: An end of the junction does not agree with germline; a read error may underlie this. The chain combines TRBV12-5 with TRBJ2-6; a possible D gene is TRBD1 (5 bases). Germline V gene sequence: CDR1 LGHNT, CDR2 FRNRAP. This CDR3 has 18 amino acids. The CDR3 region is CASGVVHAGQSRANVLTF. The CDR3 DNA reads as TGTGCTAGTGGTGTGGTGCATGCAGGACAAAGTCGGGCCAACGTCCTGACTTTC.

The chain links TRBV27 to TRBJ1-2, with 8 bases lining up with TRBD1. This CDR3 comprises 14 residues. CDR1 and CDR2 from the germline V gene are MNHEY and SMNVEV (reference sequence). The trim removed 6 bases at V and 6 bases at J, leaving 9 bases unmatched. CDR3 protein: CASSLTGGVHGYTF. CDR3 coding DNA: TGTGCCAGCAGCCTCACAGGGGGAGTACATGGCTACACCTTC.

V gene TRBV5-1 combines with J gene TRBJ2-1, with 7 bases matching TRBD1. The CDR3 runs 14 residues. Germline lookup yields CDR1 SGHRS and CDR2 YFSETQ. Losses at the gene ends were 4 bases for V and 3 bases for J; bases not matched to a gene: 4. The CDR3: CASSPGTDYNEQFF. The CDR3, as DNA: TGCGCCAGCAGCCCCGGGACAGACTACAATGAGCAGTTCTTC.

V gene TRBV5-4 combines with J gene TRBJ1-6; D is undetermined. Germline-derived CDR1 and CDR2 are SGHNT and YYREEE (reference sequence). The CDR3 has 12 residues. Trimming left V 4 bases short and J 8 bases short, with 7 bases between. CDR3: CASSLPYSPLHF. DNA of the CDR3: TGTGCCAGCAGCCTACCCTATTCACCCCTCCACTTT.

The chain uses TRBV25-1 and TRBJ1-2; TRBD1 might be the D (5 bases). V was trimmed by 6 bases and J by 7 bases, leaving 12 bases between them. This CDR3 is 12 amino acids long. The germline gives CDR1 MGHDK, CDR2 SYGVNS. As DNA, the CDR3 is TGTGCCAGCAGGGGGGGGTCGGCTGGCTACACCTTC. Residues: CASRGGSAGYTF.

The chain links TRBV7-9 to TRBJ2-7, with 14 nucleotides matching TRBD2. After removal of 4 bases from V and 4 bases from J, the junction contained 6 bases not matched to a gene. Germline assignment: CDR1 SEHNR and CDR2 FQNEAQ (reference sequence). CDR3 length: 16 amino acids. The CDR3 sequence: CASSSWTSGGSYEQYF. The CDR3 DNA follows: TGTGCCAGCAGCTCCTGGACTAGCGGGGGGTCGTACGAGCAGTACTTC.

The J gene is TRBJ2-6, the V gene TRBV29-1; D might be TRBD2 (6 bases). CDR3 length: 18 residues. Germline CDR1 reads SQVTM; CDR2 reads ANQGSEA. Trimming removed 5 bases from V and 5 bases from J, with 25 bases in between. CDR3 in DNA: TGCAGCGTTAGCAACGCACTAGCATACCAAAGTCGGGCCAACGTCCTGACTTTC. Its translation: CSVSNALAYQSRANVLTF.

The CDR3 sequence: CASSGTGANTEAFF. The CDR3 DNA is TGTGCCAGCAGTGGGACAGGCGCAAACACTGAAGCTTTCTTT. V usage is TRBV2 and J usage is TRBJ1-1; 7 nucleotides match TRBD1. Germline V lookup: CDR1 SNHLY, CDR2 FYNNEI. This CDR3 has 14 amino acids. J was trimmed by 2 bases and V by 4 bases; bases with no gene match: 4.

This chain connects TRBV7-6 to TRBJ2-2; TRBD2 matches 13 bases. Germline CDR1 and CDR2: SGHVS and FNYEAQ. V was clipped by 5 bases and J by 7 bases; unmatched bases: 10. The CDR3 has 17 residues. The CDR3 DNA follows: TGTGCCAGCAGCCTTAAACTAGCGGGGGGGCCCGGCGGGGAGCTGTTTTTT. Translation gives CASSLKLAGGPGGELFF.

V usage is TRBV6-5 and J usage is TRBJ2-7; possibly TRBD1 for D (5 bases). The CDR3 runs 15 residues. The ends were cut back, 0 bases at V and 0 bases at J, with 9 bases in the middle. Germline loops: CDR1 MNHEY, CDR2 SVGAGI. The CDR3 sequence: CASSYSQGSSYEQYF. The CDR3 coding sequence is TGTGCCAGCAGTTACTCGCAGGGAAGCTCCTACGAGCAGTACTTC.

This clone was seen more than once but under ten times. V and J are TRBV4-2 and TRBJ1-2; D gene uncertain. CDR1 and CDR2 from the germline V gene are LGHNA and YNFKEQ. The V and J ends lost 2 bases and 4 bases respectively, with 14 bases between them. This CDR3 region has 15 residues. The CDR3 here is CASSQNDNPSYGYTF. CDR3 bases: TGTGCCAGCAGCCAAAATGACAATCCCTCCTATGGCTACACCTTC.

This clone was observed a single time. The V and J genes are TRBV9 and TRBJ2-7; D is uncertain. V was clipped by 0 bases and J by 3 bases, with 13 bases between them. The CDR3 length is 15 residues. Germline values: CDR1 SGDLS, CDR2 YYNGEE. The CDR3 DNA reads TGTGCCAGCAGCGTAGCTCACAGTTTTGTCTACGAGCAGTACTTC. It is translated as CASSVAHSFVYEQYF.

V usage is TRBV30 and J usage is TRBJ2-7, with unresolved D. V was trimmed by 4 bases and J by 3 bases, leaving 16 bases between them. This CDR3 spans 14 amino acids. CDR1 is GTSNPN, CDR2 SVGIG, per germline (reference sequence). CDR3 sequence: CAWTTPQSLYEQYF. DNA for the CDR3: TGTGCCTGGACCACCCCACAGTCTCTCTACGAGCAGTACTTC.

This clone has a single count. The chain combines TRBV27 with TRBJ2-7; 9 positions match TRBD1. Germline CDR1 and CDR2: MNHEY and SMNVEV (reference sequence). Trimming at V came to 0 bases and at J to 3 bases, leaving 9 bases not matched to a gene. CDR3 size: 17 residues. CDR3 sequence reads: CASSLSTRDRDFYEQYF. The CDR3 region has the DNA TGTGCCAGCAGTTTATCGACCCGGGACAGGGATTTCTACGAGCAGTACTTC.

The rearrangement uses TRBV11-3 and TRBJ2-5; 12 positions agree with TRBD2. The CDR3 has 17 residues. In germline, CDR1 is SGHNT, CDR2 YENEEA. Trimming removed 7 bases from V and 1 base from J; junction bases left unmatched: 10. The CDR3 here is CASTPNLAGGGQETQYF. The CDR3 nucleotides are TGTGCCAGCACCCCCAATCTAGCGGGGGGGGGCCAAGAGACCCAGTACTTC.

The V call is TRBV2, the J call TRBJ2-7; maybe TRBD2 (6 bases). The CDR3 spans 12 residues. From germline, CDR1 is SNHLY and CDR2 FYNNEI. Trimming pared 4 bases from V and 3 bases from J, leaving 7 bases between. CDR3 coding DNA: TGTGCCAGCAGTGCGACTAGCTACGAGCAGTACTTC. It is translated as CASSATSYEQYF.

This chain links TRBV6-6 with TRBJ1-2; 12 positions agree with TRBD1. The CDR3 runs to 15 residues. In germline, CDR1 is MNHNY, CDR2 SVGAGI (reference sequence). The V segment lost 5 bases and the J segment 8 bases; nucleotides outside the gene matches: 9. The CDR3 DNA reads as TGTGCCAGCAGTCCACCGGGACAGGGGGCGCAAGGCTACACCTTC. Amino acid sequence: CASSPPGQGAQGYTF.

The CDR3 nucleotides read TGCGCCAGCAGTGACAACAGGGGGGATATGACCGGGGAGCTGTTTTTT. Residues: CASSDNRGDMTGELFF. The chain links TRBV10-1 to TRBJ2-2, with 8 bases that match TRBD1. Germline loops: CDR1 WNHNN, CDR2 SYGVQD (reference sequence). The junction had 8 bases not matched to a gene; V was cut back by 3 bases and J by 5 bases. This CDR3 has 16 residues.

CDR3 coding DNA: TGCGCCAGCAGCTTGGCCGAAAACGGAGGTATCGGGGAGACCCAGTACTTC. It translates to CASSLAENGGIGETQYF. The J gene is TRBJ2-5, the V gene TRBV5-1; possibly TRBD2 for D (5 bases). Germline V CDR1 and CDR2: SGHRS, YFSETQ. V shed 0 bases and J shed 5 bases, with 20 bases lying between them. This CDR3 has 17 residues.

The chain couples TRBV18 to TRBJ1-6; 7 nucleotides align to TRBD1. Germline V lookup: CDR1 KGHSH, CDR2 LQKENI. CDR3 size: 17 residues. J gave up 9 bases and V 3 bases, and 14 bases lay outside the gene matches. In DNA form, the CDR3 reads TGTGCCAGCTCACCTGATTTAGATAACAGGGGTGCTTCACCCCTCCACTTT. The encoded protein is CASSPDLDNRGASPLHF.

The CDR3 reads CASSPLDSPGANVLTF. The CDR3 nucleotides are TGTGCCAGCTCACCACTCGACAGTCCTGGGGCCAACGTCCTGACTTTC. The V call is TRBV18, the J call TRBJ2-6; tentatively, D is TRBD1 (5 bases). Germline V lookup: CDR1 KGHSH, CDR2 LQKENI. The CDR3 is 16 amino acids. The V end lost 1 base, the J end lost 2 bases, and 9 bases lay between the germline ends.

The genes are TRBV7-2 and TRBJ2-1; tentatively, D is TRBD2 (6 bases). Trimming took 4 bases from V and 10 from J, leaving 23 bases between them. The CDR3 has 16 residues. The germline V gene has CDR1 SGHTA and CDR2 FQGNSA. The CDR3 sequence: CASSSGPGTGRGEQFF. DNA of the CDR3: TGTGCCAGCAGCTCAGGTCCCGGGACTGGGAGAGGGGAGCAGTTCTTC.

As DNA, the CDR3 is TGCGCCAGCAGCCCTTGGCTTAGCGGGGGGGCCGGGGAGACCCAGTACTTC. Amino acids: CASSPWLSGGAGETQYF. V and J are TRBV4-3 and TRBJ2-5; TRBD2 matches 11 bases. CDR3 size: 17 residues. Germline V gene sequence: CDR1 LGHNA, CDR2 YSLEER. The V and J ends lost 4 bases and 5 bases, in that order; junction bases with no gene match: 12.